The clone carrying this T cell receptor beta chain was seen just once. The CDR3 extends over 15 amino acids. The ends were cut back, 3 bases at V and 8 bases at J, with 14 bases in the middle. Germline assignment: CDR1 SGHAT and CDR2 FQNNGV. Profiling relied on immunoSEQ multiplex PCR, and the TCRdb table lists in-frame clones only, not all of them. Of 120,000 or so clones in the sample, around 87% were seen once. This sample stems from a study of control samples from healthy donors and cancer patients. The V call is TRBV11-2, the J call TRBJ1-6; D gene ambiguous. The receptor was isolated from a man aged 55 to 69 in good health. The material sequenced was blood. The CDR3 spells CASSLSAGFDSPLHF. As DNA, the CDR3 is TGTGCCAGCAGCTTGAGCGCAGGCTTTGATTCACCCCTCCACTTT.